Included here is one T cell receptor beta chain sequence, with context. It lacks a known antigen. No per-base quality is available; no much larger clone lies one base away. This entry belongs to a study of shared clonotypes between healthy human individuals (dated by TCRdb to 2019 to 2021). About the study as a whole: The cohort included a few men and a couple of women between 18 and 49 years of age. For each donor, three plates each were used for CD4 naive and CD4 memory, two plates were used for CD8 naive, and one plate was used for CD8 memory. To estimate repertoire size and how much clonotype sharing occurs between individuals, the study deeply sequenced the blood TCR repertoires of about five healthy adults. To increase sequencing depth and limit assay-specific biases, different laboratories used diverse techniques to prepare libraries and sequence TCR repertoires. Each donor's leukapheresis produced roughly between roughly 0.9 and 9 billion PBMCs.

Using the deep immunoSEQ assay, multiplex PCR amplified TCR CDR3 regions from genomic DNA. Extracted genomic DNA from each cell subset was distributed evenly across all wells of several immunoSEQ 96-well plates, and each plate was treated as a replicate. Each replicate PCR for sorted subsets received roughly 0.2 ug genomic DNA, equal to tens of thousands of T cell genomes. Purified libraries were measured with a Qubit 3.0 fluorometer, size-checked on a Bioanalyzer 2100, and measured again with the KAPA Library Quantification kit. A separate single-read 150-cycle Illumina NextSeq 550 flow cell was used to sequence each immunoSEQ 96-well plate. As for how the authors treated the data: Because the immunoSEQ output held only junctional sequences and lacked quality scores, the filtering could not match the filtering applied to full-length reads. To assign V/J genes and CDR3, sequences were annotated against IMGT germline references using PyIR, a Python wrapper for IgBLAST v1.9. Reads with weak V/J assignments (E-value above 1e-6), missing CDR3, stop codons, out-of-frame junctions, or ambiguous translated residues were removed. A V3J clonotype was defined by an identical inferred V gene, J gene, and CDR3 amino acid sequence. To compute the percentage overlap between repertoires, the number of shared unique clonotypes was divided by the size of the smaller repertoire. RTK rarefaction, the Chao1 estimator, and Recon v2.1 estimates of unobserved clonotypes were used to assess repertoire richness. OLGA was used to compute generation probabilities for all TCRbeta clonotypes that the gDNA method yielded from four donors. The table comes from immuneACCESS by way of TCRdb, which keeps in-frame sequences with V and J called. Part of the clones is missing from these tables; in studies checked, under half for an unresolved V gene and the rest for unknown reasons. Clone size and V and J calls were adopted from that table, with D and trimming inferred from the DNA. This sample has more than 150,000 clones in its table, and approximately 62% of those were observed once. Roughly a tenth of the sample lies in the top ten.

Donors were healthy HIV-negative adults with no recently reported acute infections or vaccinations. All donors were Caucasian adults living in Nashville, Tennessee, USA. CD4+ T cells were enriched by magnetic negative selection, after which naive cells were positively selected on CD45RA and the negative fraction was taken as the memory subset. After blood collection by leukapheresis, PBMCs were isolated using Ficoll-Histopaque density gradient centrifugation and then cryopreserved in the vapor phase of liquid nitrogen. Analytical flow cytometry was used to check the purity and quantity of every magnetically sorted T cell population. Each sorted fraction had its genomic DNA isolated and then quantified by UV absorbance on a Nanodrop 2000c. V was cut back by 7 bases and J by 4 bases, leaving a gap of 14 bases between them. The germline V gene gives CDR1 as SNHLY and CDR2 as FYNNEI. From the cysteine up to the phenylalanine, the CDR3 has a length of 14 residues. The CDR3 DNA has 42 bases and is translated from base 1.

What the work shows at the level of the full study, not this receptor alone: Sampling was restricted to blood, and TCR repertoires in tissue are likely to differ from TCR repertoires in blood. When a handful of donors were compared, the shared fraction of clonotypes was about 5.4% for naive CD4, 3.5% for naive CD8, 2.3% for memory CD4, and 0.35% to 0.4% for memory CD8. Larger estimated clonotype richness was generally found for naive subsets than for memory subsets. Compared with non-shared clonotypes, clonotypes shared by all four sorted-subset donors had higher generation probabilities. Even with the large sequencing depth, rarefaction of the sorted-subset datasets indicated that sequencing was incomplete. Pairwise subsampling led to the expectation that sequencing depth would affect the degree of clonotype sharing among donors. The genetic and exposure-history diversity represented was limited by the small number of donors.

The chain is made from TRBV2 and TRBJ1-3; confidence is insufficient to name the D gene. The TCR sequence derives from a man in his thirties or forties in good health. The sample taken for sequencing was memory CD4+ T cells sorted from blood. The cell subset or site label corresponds to: CD45RA-negative fraction. The DNA is TGTGCCAGCAAAGATCGGCAAACAGGAAACACCATATATTTT. Its amino acids are CASKDRQTGNTIYF.